A single sample is the source of the 8 T cell receptor beta chains below, sequenced in a study of regulatory T cells in long-lasting Graves disease. Arm-PCR of CDR3 regions with iRepertoire HTBI primers generated TCR beta libraries. TCRdb ran MiXCR on the multiplex PCR reads and lists one entry per CDR3 protein. The sample contains 400,000 to 650,000 distinct CDR3 sequences, around 16% of which appear only once. The time point was: newly diagnosed GD, antithyroid drugs for less than 3 months. The TCR library used RNA extracted from PBMCs. A further study also used this sample, focusing on T cells in Graves' hyperthyroidism and ophthalmopathy.

The specimen comprised peripheral blood mononuclear cells (PBMCs), sampled at new diagnosis, from a patient treated with antithyroid drugs. The receptors stem from a middle-aged woman with Graves disease.

This clonotype was seen a few times. The V gene is TRBV29-1, the J gene TRBJ2-5; D is uncertain. V was trimmed by 5 bases and J by 2 bases, leaving 6 bases between them. This CDR3 contains 11 residues. Germline CDR1 SQVTM, CDR2 ANQGSEA. DNA for the CDR3: TGCAGCGTTCGCCCACAAGAGACCCAGTACTTC. Translation: CSVRPQETQYF. The full variable domain, in which reference TRBV29-1 and TRBJ2-5 provide the parts outside the CDR3, is SAVISQKPSRDICQRGTSLTIQCQVDSQVTMMFWYRQQPGQSLTLIATANQGSEATYESGFVIDKFPISRPNLTFSTLTVSNMSPEDSSIYLCSVRPQETQYFGPGTRLLVL.

In this sample, this clonotype turned up many times. J is TRBJ1-5 and V is TRBV2; no firm D call. Trimming took 1 base from V and 4 from J, leaving 8 bases between them. CDR3 length: 14 residues. CDR1 is SNHLY, CDR2 FYNNEI, per germline. CDR3 amino acids: CASSEGTFNQPQHF. CDR3 DNA sequence: TGTGCCAGCAGTGAAGGGACCTTTAATCAGCCCCAGCATTTT.

This clonotype showed up many times. The genes are TRBV3-1 and TRBJ2-5, with TRBD1 matching over 9 bases. With 0 bases clipped from V and 3 bases from J, the junction kept 11 bases outside the gene matches. The CDR3 extends over 18 amino acids. CDR1 LGHDT and CDR2 YNNKEL come from the germline V gene (reference sequence). The CDR3 sequence is CASSQDAPGQGQEETQYF. The CDR3, as DNA: TGTGCCAGCAGCCAAGACGCGCCGGGACAGGGTCAGGAAGAGACCCAGTACTTC.

This clonotype was seen at least ten times. The chain links TRBV4-1 to TRBJ2-7; TRBD1 aligns across 10 bases. V gave up 2 bases and J gave up 3 bases; unmatched junction bases: 1. The CDR3 runs 14 residues. From germline, CDR1 is MGHRA and CDR2 YSYEKL. The CDR3 sequence: CASSQRDRGYEQYF. In DNA, the CDR3 is TGCGCCAGCAGCCAAAGGGACAGGGGCTACGAGCAGTACTTC.

The chain joins TRBV6-2 or TRBV6-3 to TRBJ2-1, with a possible D match to TRBD2 (5 bases). The V gene lost 5 bases and the J gene lost 6 bases, with 11 bases spanning the gap. The germline CDR1 and CDR2 sequences are MNHEY and SVGEGT. This CDR3 is built from 13 residues. CDR3 bases: TGTGCCAGCAGTGAGGCGGGCCTCAATGAGCAGTTCTTC. This gives the protein CASSEAGLNEQFF.

This clonotype was seen at least ten times. The chain joins TRBV5-5 to TRBJ1-2; D may be TRBD1 (5 bases). The CDR3 runs 16 residues. The V end lost 4 bases, the J end lost 1 base, and 17 bases lay between the germline ends. Germline V gives CDR1 SGHKS, CDR2 YYEKEE (reference sequence). The CDR3: CASSTPGQPFNYGYTF. DNA for the CDR3: TGTGCCAGCAGCACCCCGGGGCAGCCCTTTAACTATGGCTACACCTTC. Based on the CDR3 plus reference TRBV5-5 and TRBJ1-2, the full variable domain is DAGVTQSPTHLIKTRGQQVTLRCSPISGHKSVSWYQQVLGQGPQFIFQYYEKEERGRGNFPDRFSARQFPNYSSELNVNALLLGDSALYLCASSTPGQPFNYGYTFGSGTRLTVV.

This clonotype was counted many times. The gene calls are TRBV10-3 and TRBJ1-6; possible D gene TRBD1, 5 bases. V was pared by 4 bases and J by 10 bases, with 17 bases between. This CDR3 region has 15 residues. The germline V gene encodes CDR1 ENHRY and CDR2 SYGVKD. Written as DNA, the CDR3 is TGTGCCATCAGTGCGGTGTCGTGGGGCGAGTCACCCCTCCACTTT. It yields the protein CAISAVSWGESPLHF.

This clonotype was observed at least ten times. The chain combines TRBV3-1 with TRBJ1-3; no reliable D call. The V and J ends lost 0 bases and 0 bases respectively, with 3 bases between them. The CDR3 is 14 amino acids. The germline V gene has CDR1 LGHDT and CDR2 YNNKEL (reference sequence). CDR3 amino acids: CASSQDPSGNTIYF. CDR3 bases: TGTGCCAGCAGCCAAGATCCCTCTGGAAACACCATATATTTT.